This T cell receptor beta chain was retrieved from a study of T-cell memory formation after mild COVID-19. The CDR3 runs 18 residues. J lost 3 bases, V lost 3 bases, and 8 bases had no gene match. Study results and limitations: Clones shrinking from day 15 to 85 showed even CD4/CD8 mixes; later expanders tilted CD4+.

A single record per CDR3 protein comes from TCRdb applying MiXCR to the 5' RACE reads. The sample contains 540,000 or so distinct CDR3 sequences, about 20% of which appear only once. A remark on this clonotype: Its antigen is still unknown.

Sequenced sample: PBMCs or a T cell subset sorted from them (not recorded which). The gene calls are TRBV12-3 or TRBV12-4 and TRBJ2-3, with 14 bases matching TRBD2. This clonotype originated in an adult woman who had mild COVID-19 (a few samples of this study predate the infection). Cell type and time point are not known. The CDR3 coding sequence is TGTGCCAGCAGTTTGTTACCGGGACTAGCGGGAGAAACAGATACGCAGTATTTT. Translated: CASSLLPGLAGETDTQYF.